Presented here are 5 T cell receptor beta chains from one specimen sequenced in a study of T cells in Graves' hyperthyroidism and ophthalmopathy. Template material for amplifying TCR beta CDR3 regions consisted of RNA transcripts. First-round RT-PCR with HTBI primers amplified the TCR CDR3 region. TCRdb analysed the multiplex PCR reads with MiXCR anew, one entry per CDR3 protein. The sample carries roughly 61,000 distinct CDR3 sequences, under 70% recorded once. Sequenced sample: blood. These receptors were taken from a woman aged 55-75 years with Graves' ophthalmopathy.

V is TRBV20-1 and J is TRBJ2-1; D is tentatively TRBD1 or TRBD2 (6 bases each). The CDR3 extends over 14 amino acids. The V gene lost 0 bases and the J gene lost 7 bases, with 13 bases spanning the gap. The V gene's germline CDR1 is DFQATT and CDR2 SNEGSKA (reference sequence). The CDR3 region is CSAREGGPGNEQFF. DNA for the CDR3: TGCAGTGCTAGAGAAGGGGGGCCTGGGAATGAGCAGTTCTTC.

The chain recombines TRBV2 with TRBJ2-1; D is possibly TRBD1 (6 bases). Germline lookup yields CDR1 SNHLY and CDR2 FYNNEI. This CDR3 has 14 amino acids. The ends were cut back, 6 bases at V and 3 bases at J, with 12 bases in the middle. CDR3 nucleotides: TGTGCCAGCAGGGGGCAGGGACACTACAATGAGCAGTTCTTC. Protein sequence: CASRGQGHYNEQFF.

This clonotype was picked up many times. The rearrangement uses TRBV19 and TRBJ1-2, with D maybe TRBD1 (5 bases). The CDR3 consists of 15 residues. From germline, CDR1 is LNHDA and CDR2 SQIVND (reference sequence). With 5 bases removed from V and 3 bases from J, the gap between germline ends came to 16 bases. CDR3 loop: CASSSRRDRDYGYTF. The CDR3 DNA sequence: TGTGCCAGTAGTTCACGGCGCGACAGAGACTATGGCTACACCTTC.

The V gene is TRBV6-4, the J gene TRBJ2-1, with 11 bases fitting TRBD2. V was clipped by 1 base and J by 3 bases; unmatched bases: 2. This CDR3 has 16 amino acids. CDR1 and CDR2 (germline): MRHNA, SNTAGT. The CDR3 bases are TGTGCCAGCAGTGACTTAGGACTAGCGGGCTACAATGAGCAGTTCTTC. Translating it yields CASSDLGLAGYNEQFF.

This rearrangement joins TRBV20-1 to TRBJ2-7; tentatively, D is TRBD2 (5 bases). Trimming pared 6 bases from V and 2 bases from J, leaving 14 bases between. CDR3 length: 13 residues. Germline V gives CDR1 DFQATT, CDR2 SNEGSKA (reference sequence). The CDR3 bases are TGCAGTGCCCTCCCGAGCGGTCCCTACGAGCAGTACTTC. It translates to CSALPSGPYEQYF.